The 24 T cell receptor beta chains reported below all come from one sample, sequenced in a study of T-cell memory formation after mild COVID-19. Each CDR3 protein is one row after TCRdb ran MiXCR on the 5' RACE reads. The profile shows hundreds of thousands of distinct CDR3 sequences, around 27% of them singletons. Material for sequencing was PBMCs or a T cell subset sorted from them (not recorded which). Every receptor here comes from an adult woman who had mild COVID-19 (a few samples of this study predate the infection). Cell type and time point are not known.

This clonotype has just a few counts. The chain is built from TRBV10-2 and TRBJ2-5; D is undetermined. CDR1 WSHSY and CDR2 SAAADI come from the germline V gene. With 8 bases removed from V and 1 base from J, the gap between germline ends came to 11 bases. The CDR3 is 13 amino acids. CDR3 bases: TGCGCCAGCGGCCGAATGCCCCAAGAGACCCAGTACTTC. This translates into CASGRMPQETQYF.

This rearrangement joins TRBV14 to TRBJ2-7; TRBD1 is a possible D gene (5 bases). Trimming cost V 6 bases and J 3 bases, with 18 bases left between them. Germline V lookup: CDR1 SGHDN, CDR2 FVKESK. The CDR3 length is 15 residues. CDR3 nucleotide sequence: TGTGCCAGCAGTCTCGAGGCTGGGGCCGACTACGAGCAGTACTTC. Translating it yields CASSLEAGADYEQYF.

This clonotype was observed once. This CDR3 reads CATSAPPEAFF. In DNA form, the CDR3 reads TGTGCCACCAGTGCACCTCCTGAAGCTTTCTTT. V and J are TRBV24-1 and TRBJ1-1; D remains unclear. This CDR3 has 11 amino acids. Germline CDR1 and CDR2: KGHDR and SFDVKD. The V gene lost 5 bases and the J gene lost 6 bases, with 6 bases spanning the gap.

This clonotype came up many times. This chain links TRBV20-1 with TRBJ2-1; D may correspond to TRBD1 or TRBD2 (5 bases each). V was cut by 0 bases and J by 6 bases, with 18 bases left in between. This CDR3 contains 16 residues. The germline V gene has CDR1 DFQATT and CDR2 SNEGSKA (reference sequence). CDR3: CSARDGAKGLSNEQFF. As DNA, the CDR3 is TGCAGTGCTAGAGACGGGGCGAAAGGGCTATCCAATGAGCAGTTCTTC.

The chain has TRBV6-2 or TRBV6-3 and TRBJ1-1; D gene uncertain. The CDR3 is 14 amino acids. Germline loops: CDR1 MNHEY, CDR2 SVGEGT. V was cut by 2 bases and J by 0 bases, with 7 bases left in between. The CDR3 bases are TGTGCCAGCAGTTACGCGTTTATGAACACTGAAGCTTTCTTT. Translation: CASSYAFMNTEAFF.

This clonotype was recorded a few times. The V call is TRBV7-2, the J call TRBJ1-5; D is unclear. Germline assignment: CDR1 SGHTA and CDR2 FQGNSA. CDR3 length: 13 residues. V lost 5 bases and J 3 bases, leaving 8 bases between the germline ends. The CDR3 coding sequence is TGTGCCAGCAGCCCCCAGGCCAATCAGCCCCAGCATTTT. This gives the protein CASSPQANQPQHF.

In this sample, this clonotype turned up a few times. The chain links TRBV23-1 to TRBJ2-1, with D perhaps matching TRBD1 (6 bases). TRBV23-1 belongs to the ORF category, with a function that is uncertain. V was clipped by 6 bases and J by 7 bases, with 16 bases between them. There are 14 residues in the CDR3. The CDR3 DNA reads TGCGCCAGCAGCCTTCGGACAGCTCAGAATGAGCAGTTCTTC. As protein: CASSLRTAQNEQFF.

The chain joins TRBV6-5 to TRBJ2-1; no definite D call. The CDR3 has 16 amino acids. CDR1 and CDR2 from the germline V gene are MNHEY and SVGAGI. The germline V and J ends were trimmed by 0 bases and 0 bases, with 9 bases remaining between them. The CDR3 sequence: CASSYSPASSYNEQFF. CDR3 DNA sequence: TGTGCCAGCAGTTACTCCCCAGCGAGCTCCTACAATGAGCAGTTCTTC.

The CDR3, as DNA: TGTGCCAGCAGCCAAGGTGGGACTAGCGGGAGGGCCTACGAGCAGTACTTC. Translating gives CASSQGGTSGRAYEQYF. The chain uses TRBV3-1 and TRBJ2-7; 16 bases are shared with TRBD2. Germline-derived CDR1 and CDR2 are LGHDT and YNNKEL (reference sequence). This CDR3 is built from 17 residues. The V segment lost 1 base and the J segment 2 bases; nucleotides outside the gene matches: 2.

V gene TRBV12-3 or TRBV12-4 combines with J gene TRBJ2-1; perhaps TRBD2 as D (6 bases). The CDR3 consists of 15 residues. The V gene lost 7 bases and the J gene lost 0 bases, with 13 bases spanning the gap. The CDR3: CASITSGLSYNEQFF. In nucleotides, the CDR3 is TGTGCCAGCATTACATCGGGACTCTCCTACAATGAGCAGTTCTTC.

The gene calls are TRBV29-1 and TRBJ2-7; D unclear. The length of the CDR3 is 13 residues. V was trimmed by 4 bases and J by 0 bases, leaving 10 bases between them. Germline-derived CDR1 and CDR2 are SQVTM and ANQGSEA. CDR3 loop: CSVVLGVSYEQYF. The CDR3 DNA sequence: TGCAGCGTTGTGCTGGGCGTCTCCTACGAGCAGTACTTC.

The sample holds a few counts of this clonotype. The gene calls are TRBV12-3 or TRBV12-4 and TRBJ2-5; D might be TRBD2 (5 bases). Trimming left V 5 bases short and J 0 bases short, with 13 bases between. The CDR3 consists of 15 residues. The DNA of the CDR3 is TGTGCCAGCAGTCCCCGCTCGGGGTACCAAGAGACCCAGTACTTC. It encodes CASSPRSGYQETQYF.

This clonotype has more than one count but fewer than ten. The rearrangement links TRBV29-1 to TRBJ2-3; D might be TRBD1 or TRBD2, each matching 5 bases. The CDR3 consists of 14 residues. Per germline, CDR1 SQVTM and CDR2 ANQGSEA. Trimming removed 3 bases at V and 0 bases at J, with 10 bases between. CDR3 amino acids: CSVEGVASTDTQYF. In DNA, the CDR3 is TGCAGCGTTGAGGGGGTGGCAAGCACAGATACGCAGTATTTT.

This clonotype has only a few counts. The CDR3 sequence: CASSNWGGTEAFF. CDR3 sequence (DNA): TGTGCCAGTAGTAATTGGGGTGGCACTGAAGCTTTCTTT. The rearrangement joins TRBV19 to TRBJ1-1, with no clear D. Germline CDR1 LNHDA, CDR2 SQIVND (reference sequence). V was shortened by 4 bases and J by 4 bases, with 10 bases between the two germline ends. CDR3 length: 13 residues. Filled out from reference TRBV19 and TRBJ1-1, the complete variable domain reads DGGITQSPKYLFRKEGQNVTLSCEQNLNHDAMYWYRQDPGQGLRLIYYSQIVNDFQKGDIAEGYSVSREKKESFPLTVTSAQKNPTAFYLCASSNWGGTEAFFGQGTRLTVV.

The chain links TRBV20-1 to TRBJ2-5; 8 nucleotides match TRBD1. The CDR3 contains 14 residues. With 3 bases clipped from V and 1 base from J, the junction kept 4 bases outside the gene matches. Germline CDR1 reads DFQATT; CDR2 reads SNEGSKA (reference sequence). CDR3 amino acids: CSASWTGRQETQYF. The CDR3 nucleotides read TGCAGTGCTAGTTGGACAGGGCGCCAAGAGACCCAGTACTTC.

There are a few counts of this clonotype. V gene TRBV9 combines with J gene TRBJ1-1; D unresolved. The V gene lost 3 bases and the J gene lost 2 bases, with 11 bases spanning the gap. The CDR3 is 14 amino acids. Germline CDR1 SGDLS, CDR2 YYNGEE. This CDR3 is CASSARGPNTEAFF. The CDR3, as DNA: TGTGCCAGCAGCGCCCGAGGACCCAACACTGAAGCTTTCTTT. Supplemented by reference TRBV9 and TRBJ1-1, the full variable domain reads DSGVTQTPKHLITATGQRVTLRCSPRSGDLSVYWYQQSLDQGLQFLIQYYNGEERAKGNILERFSAQQFPDLHSELNLSSLELGDSALYFCASSARGPNTEAFFGQGTRLTVV.

This clonotype was seen a single time. V is TRBV20-1 and J is TRBJ2-3; perhaps TRBD2 as D (6 bases). Deletions cut 3 bases from V and 2 bases from J, with 12 bases between. The CDR3 contains 14 residues. Germline V gives CDR1 DFQATT, CDR2 SNEGSKA (reference sequence). This CDR3 reads CSASQAGLTDTQYF. In nucleotides, the CDR3 is TGCAGTGCTAGCCAAGCGGGCCTCACAGATACGCAGTATTTT.

V gene TRBV20-1 combines with J gene TRBJ2-2; TRBD1 matches at 7 bases. This CDR3 spans 14 amino acids. J was trimmed by 0 bases and V by 5 bases; bases with no gene match: 3. Germline assignment: CDR1 DFQATT and CDR2 SNEGSKA (reference sequence). The CDR3: CSAPGQPNTGELFF. As DNA, the CDR3 is TGCAGTGCTCCGGGACAGCCGAACACCGGGGAGCTGTTTTTT.

This clonotype has a handful of counts. This chain uses TRBV9 with TRBJ1-2, with 10 bases lining up with TRBD1. V dropped 0 bases and J dropped 6; count of bases not matched to a gene: 2. CDR1 and CDR2 from the germline V gene are SGDLS and YYNGEE. The length of the CDR3 is 14 residues. DNA of the CDR3: TGTGCCAGCAGCGTAGGACAGGGGGCACATGGCTACACCTTC. This gives the protein CASSVGQGAHGYTF.

V gene TRBV12-3 or TRBV12-4 combines with J gene TRBJ1-2; no definite D call. There are 13 residues in the CDR3. Trimming took off 8 bases at V and 0 bases at J, with 10 bases between the two ends. This CDR3 is CASAAAANYGYTF. As DNA, the CDR3 is TGTGCCAGCGCGGCGGCGGCTAACTATGGCTACACCTTC.

The chain joins TRBV24-1 to TRBJ2-5; 13 nucleotides line up with TRBD2. CDR1 is KGHDR, CDR2 SFDVKD, per germline. V lost 3 bases and J lost 5; bases outside the gene matches: 11. The CDR3 spans 18 residues. CDR3 protein: CATSDSGTSGAARETQYF. DNA for the CDR3: TGTGCCACCAGTGATAGTGGGACTAGCGGGGCCGCGAGGGAGACCCAGTACTTC.

This clonotype was seen repeatedly, ten times or more. The chain joins TRBV7-9 to TRBJ2-7, with 7 nucleotides matching TRBD1. The CDR3 covers 13 residues. Germline CDR1 is SEHNR and CDR2 is FQNEAQ (reference sequence). Germline trimming cut 6 bases from V and 1 base from J; bases unmatched to any gene: 3. Written as DNA, the CDR3 is TGTGCCAGCAGTTCGACAGGGTCCTACGAGCAGTACTTC. Translation: CASSSTGSYEQYF.

The genes are TRBV6-5 and TRBJ2-1, with 12 bases that match TRBD2. The CDR3 runs 16 residues. V was clipped by 6 bases and J by 4 bases; unmatched bases: 7. CDR1 is MNHEY and CDR2 is SVGAGI in the germline V gene. CDR3 sequence reads: CASSPGLAGMYNEQFF. The DNA for the CDR3 is TGTGCCAGCAGCCCAGGACTAGCGGGAATGTACAATGAGCAGTTCTTC.

The chain combines TRBV20-1 with TRBJ2-7, with D perhaps TRBD1 (6 bases). V was clipped by 5 bases and J by 3 bases, with 14 bases between them. Germline loops: CDR1 DFQATT, CDR2 SNEGSKA (reference sequence). This CDR3 has 13 amino acids. CDR3 sequence: CSAWTPRGYEQYF. The CDR3 nucleotides read TGCAGTGCTTGGACGCCCAGGGGCTACGAGCAGTACTTC.